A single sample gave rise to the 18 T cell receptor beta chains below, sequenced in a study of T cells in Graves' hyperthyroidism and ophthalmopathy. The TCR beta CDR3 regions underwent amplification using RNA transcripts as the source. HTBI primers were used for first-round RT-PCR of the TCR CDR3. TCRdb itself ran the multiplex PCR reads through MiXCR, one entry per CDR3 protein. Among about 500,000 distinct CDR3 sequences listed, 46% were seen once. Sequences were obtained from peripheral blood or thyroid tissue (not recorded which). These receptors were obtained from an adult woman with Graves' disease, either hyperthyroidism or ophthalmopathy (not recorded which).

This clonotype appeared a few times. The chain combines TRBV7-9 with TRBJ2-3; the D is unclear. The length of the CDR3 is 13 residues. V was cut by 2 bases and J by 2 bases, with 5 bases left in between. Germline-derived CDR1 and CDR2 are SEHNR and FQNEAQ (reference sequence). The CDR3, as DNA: TGTGCCAGCAGCTTACTGAACACAGATACGCAGTATTTT. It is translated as CASSLLNTDTQYF.

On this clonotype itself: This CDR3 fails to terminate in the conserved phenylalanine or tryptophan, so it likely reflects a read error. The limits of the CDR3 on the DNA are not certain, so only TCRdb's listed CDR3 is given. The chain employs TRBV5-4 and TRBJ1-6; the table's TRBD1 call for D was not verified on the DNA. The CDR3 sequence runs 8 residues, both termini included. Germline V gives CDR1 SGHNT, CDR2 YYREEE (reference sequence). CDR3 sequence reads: CASSYRQG.

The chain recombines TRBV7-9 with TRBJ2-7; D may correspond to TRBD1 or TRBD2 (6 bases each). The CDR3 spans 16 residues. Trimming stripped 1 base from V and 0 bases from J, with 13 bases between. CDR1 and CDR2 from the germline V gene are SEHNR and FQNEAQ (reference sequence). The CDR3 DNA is TGTGCCAGCAGCTTAGTTCGGGGGCGAGGCTCCTACGAGCAGTACTTC. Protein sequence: CASSLVRGRGSYEQYF. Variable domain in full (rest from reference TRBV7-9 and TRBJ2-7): DTGVSQNPRHKITKRGQNVTFRCDPISEHNRLYWYRQTLGQGPEFLTYFQNEAQLEKSRLLSDRFSAERPKGSFSTLEIQRTEQGDSAMYLCASSLVRGRGSYEQYFGPGTRLTVT.

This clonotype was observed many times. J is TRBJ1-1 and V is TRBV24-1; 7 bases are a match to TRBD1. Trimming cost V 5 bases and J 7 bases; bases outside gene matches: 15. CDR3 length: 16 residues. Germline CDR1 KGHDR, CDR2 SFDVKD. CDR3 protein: CATSASGTDPTDEAFF. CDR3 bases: TGTGCCACCAGTGCTTCGGGGACAGATCCGACCGATGAAGCTTTCTTT.

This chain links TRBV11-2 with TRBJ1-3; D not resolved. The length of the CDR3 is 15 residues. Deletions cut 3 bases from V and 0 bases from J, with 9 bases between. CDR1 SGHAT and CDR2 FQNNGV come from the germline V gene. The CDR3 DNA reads TGTGCCAGCAGCTTCCTCCGGGACTCTGGAAACACCATATATTTT. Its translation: CASSFLRDSGNTIYF.

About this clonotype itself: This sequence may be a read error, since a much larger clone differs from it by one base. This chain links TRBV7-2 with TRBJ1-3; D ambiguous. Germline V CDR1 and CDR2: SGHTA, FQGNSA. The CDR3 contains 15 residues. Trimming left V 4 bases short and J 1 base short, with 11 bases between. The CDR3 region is CASSSLKGSGNTIYF. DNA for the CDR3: TGTGCCAGCAGCTCCCTGAAGGGTTCTGGAAACACCATATATTTT.

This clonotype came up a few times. The CDR3 reads CASSFTGDSPLHF. The CDR3, as DNA: TGTGCCAGCAGCTTTACAGGGGATTCACCCCTCCACTTT. The chain is built from TRBV11-2 and TRBJ1-6; 7 bases fit TRBD1. From germline, CDR1 is SGHAT and CDR2 FQNNGV. The CDR3 is 13 residues long. J was trimmed by 8 bases and V by 3 bases; bases with no gene match: 1.

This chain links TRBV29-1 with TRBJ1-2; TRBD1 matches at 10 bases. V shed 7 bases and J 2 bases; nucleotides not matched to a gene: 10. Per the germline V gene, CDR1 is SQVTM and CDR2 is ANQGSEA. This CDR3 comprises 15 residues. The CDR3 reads CSASPGTGENYGYTF. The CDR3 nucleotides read TGCAGCGCCTCACCCGGGACAGGGGAAAACTATGGCTACACCTTC.

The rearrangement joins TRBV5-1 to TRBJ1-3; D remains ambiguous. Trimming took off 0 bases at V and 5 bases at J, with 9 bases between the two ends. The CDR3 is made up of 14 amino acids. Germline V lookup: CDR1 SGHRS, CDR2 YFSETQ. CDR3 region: CASSLGQARNTIYF. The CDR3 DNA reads TGCGCCAGCAGCTTGGGGCAGGCCAGAAACACCATATATTTT.

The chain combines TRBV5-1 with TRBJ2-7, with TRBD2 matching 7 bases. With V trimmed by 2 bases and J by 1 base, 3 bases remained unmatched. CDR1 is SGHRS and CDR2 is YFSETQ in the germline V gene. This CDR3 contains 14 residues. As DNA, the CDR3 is TGCGCCAGCAGCTTTGGGGGGGTTTCCTACGAGCAGTACTTC. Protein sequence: CASSFGGVSYEQYF.

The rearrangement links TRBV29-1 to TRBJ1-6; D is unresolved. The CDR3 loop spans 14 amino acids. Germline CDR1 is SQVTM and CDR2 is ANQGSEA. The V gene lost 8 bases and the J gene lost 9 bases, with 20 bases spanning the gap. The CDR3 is CSLETGGHGSPLHF. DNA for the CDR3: TGCAGCTTGGAGACGGGCGGCCACGGTTCACCCCTCCACTTT.

The CDR3: CASSLGTILAEETQYF. CDR3 nucleotide sequence: TGTGCCAGCAGCTTAGGAACCATCCTAGCGGAAGAGACCCAGTACTTC. This chain uses TRBV7-9 with TRBJ2-5; 7 positions agree with TRBD2. V lost 1 base to trimming and J lost 3 bases; unmatched junction nucleotides: 8. This CDR3 has 16 amino acids. Germline V lookup: CDR1 SEHNR, CDR2 FQNEAQ (reference sequence).

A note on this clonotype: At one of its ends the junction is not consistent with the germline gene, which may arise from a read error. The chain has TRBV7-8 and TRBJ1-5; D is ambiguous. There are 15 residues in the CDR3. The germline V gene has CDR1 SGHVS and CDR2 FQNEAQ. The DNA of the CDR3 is TGTGCCAGAAGCTTTCAAGGCAGCGACAATCAGCCCCAGCATTTT. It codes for CARSFQGSDNQPQHF.

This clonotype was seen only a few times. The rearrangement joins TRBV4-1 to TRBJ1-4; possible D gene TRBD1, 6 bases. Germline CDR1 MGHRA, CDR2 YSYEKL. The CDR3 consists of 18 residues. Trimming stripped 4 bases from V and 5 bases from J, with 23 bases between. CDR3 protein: CASSLTYLRDTGNEKLFF. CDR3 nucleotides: TGCGCCAGCAGCCTAACATACCTCCGGGACACGGGGAATGAAAAACTGTTTTTT.

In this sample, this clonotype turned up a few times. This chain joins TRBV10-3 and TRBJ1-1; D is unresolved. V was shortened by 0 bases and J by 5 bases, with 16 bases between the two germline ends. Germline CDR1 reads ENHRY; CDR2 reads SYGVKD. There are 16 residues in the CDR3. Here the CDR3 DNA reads TGTGCCATCAGTGAGTCGCGGGTGTTGGGGAATACTGAAGCTTTCTTT. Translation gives CAISESRVLGNTEAFF.

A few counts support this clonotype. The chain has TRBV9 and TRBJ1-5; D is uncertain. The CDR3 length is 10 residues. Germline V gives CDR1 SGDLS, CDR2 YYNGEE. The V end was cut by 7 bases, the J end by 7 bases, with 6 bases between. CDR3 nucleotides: TGTGCCAGCGGTGGACAGCCCCAGCATTTT. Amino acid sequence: CASGGQPQHF.

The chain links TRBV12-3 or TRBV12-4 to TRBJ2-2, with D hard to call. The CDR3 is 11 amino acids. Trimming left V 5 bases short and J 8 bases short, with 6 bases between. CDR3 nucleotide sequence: TGTGCCAGCAGTGCCTATGGGGAGCTGTTTTTT. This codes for CASSAYGELFF.

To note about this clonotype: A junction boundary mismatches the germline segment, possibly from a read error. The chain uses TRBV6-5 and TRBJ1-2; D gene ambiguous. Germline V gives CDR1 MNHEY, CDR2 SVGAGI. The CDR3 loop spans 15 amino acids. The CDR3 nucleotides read TGTGCCATCAGTTACAAAACGAACTCTAACTATGGCTACACCTTC. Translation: CAISYKTNSNYGYTF.